Listed here is a single TCR beta chain. Data came from immunoSEQ multiplex PCR; TCRdb stores just in-frame clones and leaves some out. The profile shows 200,000 to 250,000 clones, 85% to 90% of them singletons. The data were taken from a study of blood T cell repertoires in COVID-19. The ends lost 6 bases at V and 7 bases at J; junction bases unmatched: 11. Germline CDR1 reads MDHEN; CDR2 reads SYDVKM. This CDR3 has 14 residues. The sequence came from a man between 50 and 59 years old who had been exposed to COVID-19. The material sequenced was PBMCs or T cells enriched from blood (not recorded which). J is TRBJ1-2 and V is TRBV28, with 7 bases that match TRBD1. The CDR3 coding sequence is TGTGCCAGCAGCCAGACCACAGGGGTAGGTGGCTACACCTTC. It yields the protein CASSQTTGVGGYTF.